This TCR beta chain came from a study of blood T cell repertoires in COVID-19. On the study more broadly: Collection of acute and convalescent COVID-19 samples took place in the United States, Italy and Spain.

The CDR3 is made up of 15 amino acids. The J segment lost 7 bases and the V segment lost 5 bases, leaving 10 bases of the junction unmatched. Germline V gives CDR1 SEHNR, CDR2 FQNEAQ (reference sequence). The repertoire was sequenced with immunoSEQ multiplex PCR; TCRdb's copy has only in-frame clones and lacks some. The top ten clones hold about 6% of a sample with about 110,000 clones, roughly 72% of them seen once. Source material: peripheral blood. V gene TRBV7-9 combines with J gene TRBJ2-2, with 7 bases lining up with TRBD2. The sequence was collected from an elderly man with acute or convalescent COVID-19. The CDR3 loop reads CASSIMAGERGELFF. The CDR3 DNA reads TGTGCCAGCAGCATAATGGCGGGAGAACGCGGGGAGCTGTTTTTT.